The 8 T cell receptor beta chains below all came from one sample that was sequenced in a study of T cells in localized non-small cell lung cancer. Sequencing was performed with immunoSEQ multiplex PCR; in TCRdb, only in-frame clones are kept and a portion is missing. Of under 35,000 clones listed, over 75% are singletons. The sequenced sample was peripheral blood mononuclear cells, obtained before any cancer treatment. These receptors all come from a woman aged 40-69 years with stage III lung adenocarcinoma.

The chain joins TRBV7-3 to TRBJ2-2, with a weak D call TRBD1 (6 bases). With 5 bases removed from V and 1 base from J, the gap between germline ends came to 20 bases. This CDR3 contains 18 residues. From germline, CDR1 is SGHTA and CDR2 FQGTGA. CDR3 loop: CASSPRGRLTGNTGELFF. DNA of the CDR3: TGTGCCAGCAGCCCCCGCGGCAGGCTGACAGGGAACACCGGGGAGCTGTTTTTT.

This chain connects TRBV5-1 to TRBJ1-2; 9 bases agree with TRBD1. J was trimmed by 8 bases and V by 4 bases; bases with no gene match: 12. This CDR3 has 15 amino acids. From germline, CDR1 is SGHRS and CDR2 YFSETQ. The CDR3 here is CASSPSMDRGGGYTF. The CDR3 bases are TGCGCCAGCAGCCCCTCTATGGACAGGGGTGGGGGCTACACCTTC. Using reference TRBV5-1 and TRBJ1-2 for the parts outside the CDR3, the full variable domain is KAGVTQTPRYLIKTRGQQVTLSCSPISGHRSVSWYQQTPGQGLQFLFEYFSETQRNKGNFPGRFSGRQFSNSRSEMNVSTLELGDSALYLCASSPSMDRGGGYTFGSGTRLTVV.

The rearrangement links TRBV19 to TRBJ1-5; tentative D call: TRBD1 (6 bases). The length of the CDR3 is 15 residues. V dropped 4 bases and J dropped 0 bases, with 10 bases sitting between them. Germline CDR1 reads LNHDA; CDR2 reads SQIVND (reference sequence). The CDR3 DNA sequence: TGTGCCAGTAGTACCCAGGGGCTTAGCAATCAGCCCCAGCATTTT. Translation gives CASSTQGLSNQPQHF.

The chain joins TRBV4-3 to TRBJ1-1; 10 nucleotides match TRBD1. The germline V gene has CDR1 LGHNA and CDR2 YSLEER. This CDR3 is 12 amino acids long. V lost 4 bases and J lost 11; bases outside the gene matches: 4. This chain's CDR3 is CASSPDRGTAFF. Here the CDR3 DNA reads TGCGCCAGCAGCCCGGACAGGGGGACGGCTTTCTTT.

This chain connects TRBV4-2 to TRBJ2-3, with D possibly matching TRBD2 (6 bases). With 0 bases removed from V and 8 bases from J, the gap between germline ends came to 18 bases. The length of the CDR3 is 16 residues. Germline CDR1 LGHNA, CDR2 YNFKEQ. The CDR3 DNA reads as TGTGCCAGCAGCCAAGATCTATCGGGAGAGCGTGTTACGCAGTATTTT. Amino acid sequence: CASSQDLSGERVTQYF.

The CDR3 nucleotides are TGCGCCAGCAGCCAAGATTTCCCAGCGGGGGGTTTCCAAGAGACCCAGTACTTC. It yields the protein CASSQDFPAGGFQETQYF. The V call is TRBV4-1, the J call TRBJ2-5; 9 nucleotides align to TRBD2. There are 18 residues in the CDR3. Trimming removed 0 bases from V and 1 base from J; junction bases left unmatched: 9. Germline values: CDR1 MGHRA, CDR2 YSYEKL.

The chain couples TRBV30 to TRBJ1-5; D perhaps matches TRBD1 (6 bases). Trimming took 2 bases from V and 6 from J, leaving 14 bases between them. CDR1 and CDR2 (germline): GTSNPN, SVGIG (reference sequence). The length of the CDR3 is 14 residues. This CDR3 is CAWSLGGQTQPQHF. In DNA, the CDR3 is TGTGCCTGGAGTTTAGGGGGGCAGACTCAGCCCCAGCATTTT.

The chain uses TRBV5-1 and TRBJ1-1; a possible D gene is TRBD1 (6 bases). Germline V CDR1 and CDR2: SGHRS, YFSETQ. The CDR3 spans 14 residues. Trimming stripped 0 bases from V and 4 bases from J, with 10 bases between. The CDR3 is CASSLDRAGTEAFF. Written as DNA, the CDR3 is TGCGCCAGCAGCTTGGACAGGGCGGGCACTGAAGCTTTCTTT.